Below are 8 T cell receptor beta chains sequenced from a single sample in a study of blood T cell repertoires in COVID-19. The repertoire was sequenced with immunoSEQ multiplex PCR; TCRdb's copy has only in-frame clones and lacks some. Among about 200,000 clones, 85% were seen once, and the ten largest hold less than 5.5%. The sequencing sample was made of peripheral blood. The receptors derive from a woman of 80 years or more with acute or convalescent COVID-19.

This clone was found once. The rearrangement uses TRBV6-1 and TRBJ1-5; 7 nucleotides match TRBD1. V was pared by 0 bases and J by 7 bases, with 3 bases of the junction left unmatched. This CDR3 comprises 14 residues. Germline lookup yields CDR1 MNHNS and CDR2 SASEGT. The chain's CDR3 is CASSEAGQYQPQHF. DNA for the CDR3: TGTGCCAGCAGTGAAGCGGGACAGTACCAGCCCCAGCATTTT.

The CDR3 is CASSPPSGRGETQYF. DNA for the CDR3: TGTGCCAGCTCACCACCGAGCGGGAGAGGGGAGACCCAGTACTTC. The V call is TRBV18, the J call TRBJ2-5, with TRBD2 identical over 8 bases. The CDR3 length is 15 residues. CDR1 is KGHSH, CDR2 LQKENI, per germline. Trimming at V came to 0 bases and at J to 5 bases, leaving 5 bases not matched to a gene.

This clone was found once. The chain recombines TRBV2 with TRBJ1-1; 8 bases match TRBD1. In germline, CDR1 is SNHLY, CDR2 FYNNEI. Germline trimming cut 8 bases from V and 0 bases from J; bases unmatched to any gene: 5. There are 14 residues in the CDR3. CDR3 residues: CASGRQGMNTEAFF. In DNA form, the CDR3 reads TGTGCCAGCGGCCGACAGGGGATGAACACTGAAGCTTTCTTT.

The rearrangement joins TRBV9 to TRBJ2-5; the D gene is possibly TRBD1 (5 bases). The germline V gene encodes CDR1 SGDLS and CDR2 YYNGEE. The CDR3 length is 18 residues. Trimming cost V 0 bases and J 1 base, with 19 bases left between them. The CDR3 loop reads CASSVAGAGATLQETQYF. CDR3 in DNA: TGTGCCAGCAGCGTAGCTGGGGCAGGCGCTACCCTCCAAGAGACCCAGTACTTC.

This clone was recorded once. V and J are TRBV7-2 and TRBJ1-6; 7 bases are shared with TRBD1. The trim removed 5 bases at V and 7 bases at J, leaving 8 bases unmatched. The CDR3 covers 15 residues. CDR1 and CDR2 (germline): SGHTA, FQGNSA. This CDR3 reads CASSPDKGANSPLHF. The CDR3 region has the DNA TGTGCCAGCAGCCCCGACAAGGGGGCGAATTCACCCCTCCACTTT. The variable domain in full, with the rest retrieved from reference TRBV7-2 and TRBJ1-6, is GAGVSQSPSNKVTEKGKDVELRCDPISGHTALYWYRQSLGQGLEFLIYFQGNSAPDKSGLPSDRFSAERTGGSVSTLTIQRTQQEDSAVYLCASSPDKGANSPLHFGNGTRLTVT.

This chain links TRBV4-3 with TRBJ1-5; possibly TRBD1 for D (5 bases). Trimming cost V 0 bases and J 5 bases, with 14 bases left between them. Germline V CDR1 and CDR2: LGHNA, YSLEER. The CDR3 has 16 residues. Written as DNA, the CDR3 is TGCGCCAGCAGCCAAGATATCAGGGTGGACGATCAGCCCCAGCATTTT. It specifies CASSQDIRVDDQPQHF.

The chain is built from TRBV9 and TRBJ1-2; a weak D match, TRBD1 (5 bases). The CDR3 is made up of 15 amino acids. Trimming stripped 0 bases from V and 7 bases from J, with 16 bases between. Germline V gives CDR1 SGDLS, CDR2 YYNGEE. CDR3: CASSVASRGMRGYTF. The CDR3 DNA reads TGTGCCAGCAGCGTAGCGAGTAGGGGAATGCGTGGCTACACCTTC.

The V and J genes are TRBV10-1 and TRBJ2-1; TRBD2 agrees at 10 bases. The junction had 5 bases not matched to a gene; V was cut back by 2 bases and J by 4 bases. CDR3 length: 16 residues. Germline-derived CDR1 and CDR2 are WNHNN and SYGVQD (reference sequence). The CDR3: CASSERAAGGYNEQFF. The CDR3 coding sequence is TGCGCCAGCAGTGAGCGGGCAGCGGGGGGGTACAATGAGCAGTTCTTC.